The 5 T cell receptor beta chains below come from one sample, sequenced in a study of post-analysis software for immune sequencing data. Unique-molecular-identifier-tagged TCR beta cDNA libraries were used. TCRdb re-derived calls from the PCR reads in MiXCR, one entry per CDR3 protein. The sample carries hundreds of thousands of distinct CDR3 sequences, nearly 45% recorded once. Points from the study as a whole: Controls had lower frequencies than patients of about 5 TRBV segments, which included TRBV5-6, TRBV5-1 and TRBV20-1.

For these TCRs, the target antigens are not known. The sample was blood. The receptors originated from a girl aged 10 to 17 with multiple sclerosis.

The J gene is TRBJ2-7, the V gene TRBV20-1, with TRBD1 as a possible D gene (6 bases). Germline V gives CDR1 DFQATT, CDR2 SNEGSKA (reference sequence). V dropped 4 bases and J dropped 0 bases, with 13 bases sitting between them. This CDR3 is built from 14 residues. The CDR3 reads CSATDRPLSYEQYF. The CDR3 region has the DNA TGCAGTGCTACCGACAGGCCCCTCTCCTACGAGCAGTACTTC.

This chain joins TRBV15 and TRBJ1-2, with D perhaps TRBD1 (5 bases). The germline V gene has CDR1 LNHNV and CDR2 YYDKDF (reference sequence). This CDR3 has 14 amino acids. Trimming took 3 bases from V and 2 from J, leaving 10 bases between them. The CDR3 loop is CATSRTAGNYGYTF. CDR3 sequence (DNA): TGTGCCACCAGCAGGACGGCAGGGAACTATGGCTACACCTTC.

This clonotype was seen only a few times. The J gene is TRBJ2-1, the V gene TRBV5-1; D not certain. CDR1 is SGHRS and CDR2 is YFSETQ in the germline V gene. V was clipped by 1 base and J by 0 bases, with 8 bases between them. The CDR3 consists of 15 residues. The CDR3 nucleotides are TGCGCCAGCAGCTTGTTGAGCGACTCCTACAATGAGCAGTTCTTC. Translation gives CASSLLSDSYNEQFF. Supplemented by reference TRBV5-1 and TRBJ2-1, the full variable domain reads KAGVTQTPRYLIKTRGQQVTLSCSPISGHRSVSWYQQTPGQGLQFLFEYFSETQRNKGNFPGRFSGRQFSNSRSEMNVSTLELGDSALYLCASSLLSDSYNEQFFGPGTRLTVL.

The chain has TRBV9 and TRBJ2-3; D could derive from TRBD1 or TRBD2 (5 bases each). Germline CDR1 reads SGDLS; CDR2 reads YYNGEE. The ends were cut back, 2 bases at V and 5 bases at J, with 6 bases in the middle. The CDR3 covers 12 residues. CDR3 in amino acids: CASSVGGDTQYF. The CDR3 nucleotides are TGTGCCAGCAGCGTTGGGGGAGATACGCAGTATTTT.

The table lists this clonotype with a few counts. The rearrangement links TRBV20-1 to TRBJ1-2; 8 nucleotides align to TRBD1. Germline values: CDR1 DFQATT, CDR2 SNEGSKA (reference sequence). This CDR3 contains 12 residues. The CDR3 loop is CSEYRGSYGYTF. As DNA, the CDR3 is TGCAGCGAATACAGGGGGTCCTATGGCTACACCTTC.